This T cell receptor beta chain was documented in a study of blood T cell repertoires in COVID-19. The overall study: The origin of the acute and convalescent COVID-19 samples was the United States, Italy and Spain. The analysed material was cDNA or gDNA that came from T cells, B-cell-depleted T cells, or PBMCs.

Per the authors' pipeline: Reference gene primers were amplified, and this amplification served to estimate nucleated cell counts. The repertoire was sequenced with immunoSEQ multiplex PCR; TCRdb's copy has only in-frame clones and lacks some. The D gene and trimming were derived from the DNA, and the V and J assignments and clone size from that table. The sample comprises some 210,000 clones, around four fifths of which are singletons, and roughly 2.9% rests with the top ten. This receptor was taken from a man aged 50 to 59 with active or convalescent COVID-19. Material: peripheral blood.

In DNA form, the CDR3 reads TGTGCCAGCAGTTTATCGACGACAGGGGGCACAGATACGCAGTATTTT. Translation gives CASSLSTTGGTDTQYF. The rearrangement joins TRBV27 to TRBJ2-3, with TRBD1 matching 8 bases. Germline CDR1 and CDR2: MNHEY and SMNVEV (reference sequence). J was trimmed by 1 base and V by 0 bases; bases with no gene match: 3. This CDR3 has 16 amino acids.